The 23 T cell receptor beta chains listed next were all sequenced from one sample in a study of Graves' ophthalmopathy and Graves' hyperthyroidism. Scientists amplified the TCR beta CDR3 regions from RNA transcripts. HTBI primers were employed in first-round RT-PCR, then a second-round multiplex PCR followed. One entry per CDR3 protein, called by TCRdb with MiXCR from the multiplex PCR reads. The sample shows 450,000 or so distinct CDR3 sequences, roughly an eighth of them seen only once. Sequencing was performed on blood. These receptors came from a woman in her thirties with Graves' ophthalmopathy.

This clonotype was counted ten times or more. The rearrangement joins TRBV10-1 to TRBJ2-5, with 9 bases fitting TRBD1. The CDR3 covers 16 residues. Trimming at V came to 5 bases and at J to 0 bases, leaving 7 bases not matched to a gene. Germline V lookup: CDR1 WNHNN, CDR2 SYGVQD (reference sequence). CDR3 protein: CASSPGQGINQETQYF. As DNA, the CDR3 is TGCGCCAGCAGTCCCGGACAGGGGATAAACCAAGAGACCCAGTACTTC.

This clonotype was observed many times. The chain uses TRBV20-1 and TRBJ1-2; 10 nucleotides match TRBD1. Germline CDR1 DFQATT, CDR2 SNEGSKA (reference sequence). V was pared by 2 bases and J by 7 bases, with 4 bases of the junction left unmatched. The CDR3 is 13 residues long. The CDR3 DNA follows: TGCAGTGCTAGAAGACAGGGGGCGGGTGGCTACACCTTC. Protein sequence: CSARRQGAGGYTF.

This clonotype was detected ten times or more. V and J are TRBV6-5 and TRBJ1-2, with D tentatively TRBD1 (6 bases). The CDR3 is 13 amino acids. V was cut by 8 bases and J by 1 base, with 11 bases left in between. The germline CDR1 and CDR2 sequences are MNHEY and SVGAGI. CDR3: CASPTGLNYGYTF. CDR3 bases: TGTGCCAGCCCAACAGGGCTTAACTATGGCTACACCTTC.

Of note for this clonotype: A much larger clone lies one base from this, so it may be a read error. This chain connects TRBV6-1 to TRBJ2-1, with no clear D. V shed 4 bases and J shed 4 bases, with 17 bases lying between them. The length of the CDR3 is 16 residues. Germline V gives CDR1 MNHNS, CDR2 SASEGT. The CDR3 DNA follows: TGTGCCAGCAGTGGATGGTTACACGATGATTACAATGAGCAGTTCTTC. Protein: CASSGWLHDDYNEQFF.

The rearrangement joins TRBV15 to TRBJ2-2, with D tentatively TRBD1 (5 bases). Between the trimmed V and J ends, which lost 0 bases and 5 bases, there was a span of 7 bases. CDR1 is LNHNV, CDR2 YYDKDF, per germline (reference sequence). The CDR3 covers 14 residues. CDR3 residues: CATSRDQGTGELFF. CDR3 bases: TGTGCCACCAGCAGAGATCAGGGAACCGGGGAGCTGTTTTTT.

At least ten counts were recorded for this clonotype. The chain recombines TRBV2 with TRBJ2-7; D is uncertain. The CDR3 covers 12 residues. V was pared by 6 bases and J by 0 bases, with 6 bases between. Germline V gene lookup returns CDR1 SNHLY and CDR2 FYNNEI. The CDR3 DNA follows: TGTGCCAGCAGCGTCAGCTCCTACGAGCAGTACTTC. This encodes CASSVSSYEQYF.

This clonotype has a count of ten or more. The chain uses TRBV4-1 and TRBJ1-6, with D unresolved. This CDR3 has 12 residues. CDR1 MGHRA and CDR2 YSYEKL come from the germline V gene. V lost 3 bases, J lost 8 bases, and 5 bases lay in between. The CDR3 bases are TGCGCCAGCAGCCACCAGGATTCACCCCTCCACTTT. Translating gives CASSHQDSPLHF.

As to this clonotype: Since a much larger clone is just one base distant, this may be a read error. The chain combines TRBV27 with TRBJ2-7, with a tentative D call TRBD1 (6 bases). Germline V gene sequence: CDR1 MNHEY, CDR2 SMNVEV (reference sequence). This CDR3 has 13 residues. The CDR3 sequence is CASSRGQFLEQCF. CDR3 nucleotide sequence: TGTGCCAGCAGTCGGGGACAATTCCTGGAGCAGTGCTTC.

The rearrangement uses TRBV9 and TRBJ1-1; a possible D gene is TRBD1 (6 bases). CDR3 length equals 11 residues. Per the germline V gene, CDR1 is SGDLS and CDR2 is YYNGEE. With 3 bases removed from V and 12 bases from J, the gap between germline ends came to 12 bases. The CDR3 protein is CASSATGESFF. The CDR3 coding sequence is TGTGCCAGCAGCGCGACAGGCGAATCTTTCTTT.

This clonotype has ten or more counts. V usage is TRBV24-1 and J usage is TRBJ2-6; 12 bases align to TRBD1. Germline V lookup: CDR1 KGHDR, CDR2 SFDVKD. The CDR3 has 22 residues. V trimming: 5 bases; J trimming: 0 bases; junction bases outside the gene matches: 16. This CDR3 is CATSGSTGQGAGASSGANVLTF. CDR3 sequence (DNA): TGTGCCACCAGTGGGTCGACGGGACAGGGGGCAGGGGCCAGCTCTGGGGCCAACGTCCTGACTTTC.

This clonotype appeared many times. V is TRBV6-5 and J is TRBJ1-1; 7 positions agree with TRBD1. Germline values: CDR1 MNHEY, CDR2 SVGAGI. CDR3 length equals 15 residues. Unmatched junction bases numbered 10, after V lost 4 bases and J lost 5 bases. CDR3 residues: CASSLNRGSGTEAFF. CDR3 in DNA: TGTGCCAGCAGTTTAAACAGGGGATCGGGGACTGAAGCTTTCTTT.

This clonotype was detected many times. The rearrangement joins TRBV29-1 to TRBJ2-7; D is perhaps TRBD1 (6 bases). The V gene's germline CDR1 is SQVTM and CDR2 ANQGSEA. The CDR3 consists of 13 residues. Between the trimmed V and J ends, which lost 5 bases and 3 bases, there was a span of 14 bases. CDR3 nucleotide sequence: TGCAGCGTTTGGACAGCGAGATTCTACGAGCAGTACTTC. It is translated as CSVWTARFYEQYF.

The J gene is TRBJ1-2, the V gene TRBV4-3; 8 positions agree with TRBD1. Germline CDR1 reads LGHNA; CDR2 reads YSLEER. Trimming at V came to 2 bases and at J to 3 bases, leaving 5 bases not matched to a gene. The CDR3 length is 15 residues. CDR3 DNA sequence: TGCGCCAGCAGCCAATTGGACAGGGTGGACTATGGCTACACCTTC. Encoded protein: CASSQLDRVDYGYTF.

This clonotype was seen many times. J is TRBJ2-7 and V is TRBV6-2 or TRBV6-3; maybe TRBD1 (5 bases). Trimming took 2 bases from V and 7 from J, leaving 12 bases between them. The germline gives CDR1 MNHEY, CDR2 SVGEGT. The CDR3 is 13 amino acids. The CDR3 sequence is CASSYEQEREQYF. CDR3 sequence (DNA): TGTGCCAGCAGTTACGAACAGGAGCGTGAGCAGTACTTC.

This clonotype was detected ten times or more. This sequence joins TRBV29-1 and TRBJ2-4, with 10 nucleotides matching TRBD1. V lost 4 bases to trimming and J lost 7 bases; unmatched junction nucleotides: 10. The CDR3 spans 15 residues. The germline V gene encodes CDR1 SQVTM and CDR2 ANQGSEA. This chain's CDR3 is CSVVGTGVTANIQYF. CDR3 in DNA: TGCAGCGTTGTGGGGACAGGGGTGACCGCGAACATTCAGTACTTC.

This clonotype was counted at least ten times. The chain couples TRBV28 to TRBJ1-2; TRBD1 might be the D (5 bases). The CDR3 is 13 amino acids. Trimming took 6 bases from V and 1 from J, leaving 9 bases between them. The V gene's germline CDR1 is MDHEN and CDR2 SYDVKM. CDR3 nucleotide sequence: TGTGCCAGCAGCCCCAGGGTTAACTATGGCTACACCTTC. Protein: CASSPRVNYGYTF.

With respect to this clonotype: This clone may be a read error of a much larger clone one base away. The DNA for the CDR3 is TGCGCCAGCAGCTTGGCCGTGACGGGGGAAGGCGGCTTCACCTTC. Translation gives CASSLAVTGEGGFTF. The chain joins TRBV5-1 to TRBJ1-2; D is perhaps TRBD1 (5 bases). CDR1 and CDR2 from the germline V gene are SGHRS and YFSETQ. This CDR3 has 15 amino acids.

This clonotype was detected a few times. Possible read error: a much larger clone is one base away. V usage is TRBV18 and J usage is TRBJ1-6, with unresolved D. Germline V CDR1 and CDR2: KGHSH, LQKENI. This CDR3 contains 15 residues. In DNA, the CDR3 is TGTGTCAGCTCACCACCGGGAGTCCCGGATTCACCCCTCCACTTT. Protein: CVSSPPGVPDSPLHF.

This clonotype was counted many times. CDR3 sequence reads: CASSERVGETQYF. In DNA form, the CDR3 reads TGTGCCAGCAGTGAACGGGTTGGAGAGACCCAGTACTTC. V usage is TRBV6-1 and J usage is TRBJ2-5, with D hard to call. Trimming took off 2 bases at V and 4 bases at J, with 8 bases between the two ends. Germline V CDR1 and CDR2: MNHNS, SASEGT. This CDR3 is built from 13 residues.

This clonotype was recorded many times. For the CDR3, the DNA is TGTGCCAGCGACGGGGGGGGAACTGAAGCTTTCTTT. Translating gives CASDGGGTEAFF. The V and J genes are TRBV12-3 or TRBV12-4 and TRBJ1-1; D possibly corresponds to TRBD1 (5 bases). Trimming removed 8 bases from V and 5 bases from J, with 12 bases in between. The CDR3 loop spans 12 amino acids.

This clonotype was counted many times. This chain links TRBV19 with TRBJ1-6; D is unclear. V lost 8 bases to trimming and J lost 0 bases, with 14 bases between them. The CDR3 extends over 16 amino acids. The germline CDR1 and CDR2 sequences are LNHDA and SQIVND (reference sequence). The CDR3 DNA reads as TGTGCCAGTTCTACAGCGCCGAGCTCCTATAATTCACCCCTCCACTTT. Amino acids: CASSTAPSSYNSPLHF.

In the case of this clonotype: A junction boundary mismatches the germline segment, possibly from a read error. The V and J genes are TRBV7-9 and TRBJ2-5; TRBD2 agrees at 8 bases. The CDR3 length is 13 residues. The germline gives CDR1 SEHNR, CDR2 FQNEAQ (reference sequence). The CDR3 protein is CASTILGLEAQYF. The DNA of the CDR3 is TGTGCCAGCACCATACTGGGACTAGAGGCCCAGTACTTC.

In this sample, this clonotype turned up many times. V gene TRBV4-1 combines with J gene TRBJ2-5, with a weak D call TRBD2 (6 bases). The germline gives CDR1 MGHRA, CDR2 YSYEKL. The CDR3 consists of 16 residues. Trimming stripped 4 bases from V and 1 base from J, with 16 bases between. The CDR3 loop is CASSPMGGSIQETQYF. In DNA, the CDR3 is TGCGCCAGCAGCCCCATGGGAGGCAGCATCCAAGAGACCCAGTACTTC.